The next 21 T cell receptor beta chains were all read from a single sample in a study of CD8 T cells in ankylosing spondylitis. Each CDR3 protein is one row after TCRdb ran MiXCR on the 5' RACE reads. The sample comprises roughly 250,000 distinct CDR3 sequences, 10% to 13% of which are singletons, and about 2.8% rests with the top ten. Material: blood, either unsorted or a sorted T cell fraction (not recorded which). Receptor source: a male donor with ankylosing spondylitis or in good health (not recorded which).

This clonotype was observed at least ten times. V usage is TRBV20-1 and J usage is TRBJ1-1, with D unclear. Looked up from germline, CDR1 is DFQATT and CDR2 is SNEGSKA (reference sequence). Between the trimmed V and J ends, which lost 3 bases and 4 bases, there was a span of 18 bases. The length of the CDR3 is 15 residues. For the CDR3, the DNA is TGCAGTGCTAGCTCCTTTACCGGCTTCGGCACTGAAGCTTTCTTT. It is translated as CSASSFTGFGTEAFF.

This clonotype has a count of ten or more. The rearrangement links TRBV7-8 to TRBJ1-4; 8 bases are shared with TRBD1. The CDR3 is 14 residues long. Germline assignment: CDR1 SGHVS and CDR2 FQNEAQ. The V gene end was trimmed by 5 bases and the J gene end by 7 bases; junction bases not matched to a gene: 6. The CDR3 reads CASSPGQGAEKLFF. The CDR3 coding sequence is TGTGCCAGCAGCCCTGGACAGGGAGCTGAAAAACTGTTTTTT. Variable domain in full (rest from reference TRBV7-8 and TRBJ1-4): GAGVSQSPRYKVAKRGQDVALRCDPISGHVSLFWYQQALGQGPEFLTYFQNEAQLDKSGLPSDRFFAERPEGSVSTLKIQRTQQEDSAVYLCASSPGQGAEKLFFGSGTQLSVL.

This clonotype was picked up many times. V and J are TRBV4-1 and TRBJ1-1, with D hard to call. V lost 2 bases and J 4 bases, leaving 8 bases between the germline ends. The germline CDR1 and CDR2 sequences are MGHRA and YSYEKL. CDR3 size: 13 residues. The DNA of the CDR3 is TGCGCCAGCAGCCAATTTTCGGGCACTGAAGCTTTCTTT. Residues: CASSQFSGTEAFF.

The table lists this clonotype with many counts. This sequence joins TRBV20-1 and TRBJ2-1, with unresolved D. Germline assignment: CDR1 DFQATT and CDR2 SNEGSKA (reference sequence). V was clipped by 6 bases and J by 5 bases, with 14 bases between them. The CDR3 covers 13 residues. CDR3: CSALRYRDNEQFF. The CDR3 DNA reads TGCAGTGCCCTAAGATACAGAGACAATGAGCAGTTCTTC.

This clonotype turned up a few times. The CDR3 coding sequence is TGTGCCAGCAGCTTAGCCCGGTCTAGCGGGAGAAATGAGCAGTTCTTC. Translated, it gives CASSLARSSGRNEQFF. V usage is TRBV7-2 and J usage is TRBJ2-1; 10 nucleotides agree with TRBD2. CDR1 SGHTA and CDR2 FQGNSA come from the germline V gene. The CDR3 consists of 16 residues. The ends lost 0 bases at V and 7 bases at J; junction bases unmatched: 6.

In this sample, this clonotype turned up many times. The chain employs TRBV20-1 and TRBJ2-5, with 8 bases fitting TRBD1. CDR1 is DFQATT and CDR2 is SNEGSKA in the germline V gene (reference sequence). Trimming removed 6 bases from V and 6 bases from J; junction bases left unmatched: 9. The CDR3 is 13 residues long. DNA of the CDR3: TGCAGTGCGCGGCAGGGGGCGAGGCAGACCCAGTACTTC. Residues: CSARQGARQTQYF.

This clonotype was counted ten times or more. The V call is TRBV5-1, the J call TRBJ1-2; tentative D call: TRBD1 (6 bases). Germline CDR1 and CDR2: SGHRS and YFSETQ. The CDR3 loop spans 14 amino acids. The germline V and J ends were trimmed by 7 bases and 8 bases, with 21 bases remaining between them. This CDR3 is CASGTGTSLFGYTF. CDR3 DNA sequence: TGCGCCAGCGGAACAGGGACTTCTCTATTCGGCTACACCTTC. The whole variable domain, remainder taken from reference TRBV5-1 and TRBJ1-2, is KAGVTQTPRYLIKTRGQQVTLSCSPISGHRSVSWYQQTPGQGLQFLFEYFSETQRNKGNFPGRFSGRQFSNSRSEMNVSTLELGDSALYLCASGTGTSLFGYTFGSGTRLTVV.

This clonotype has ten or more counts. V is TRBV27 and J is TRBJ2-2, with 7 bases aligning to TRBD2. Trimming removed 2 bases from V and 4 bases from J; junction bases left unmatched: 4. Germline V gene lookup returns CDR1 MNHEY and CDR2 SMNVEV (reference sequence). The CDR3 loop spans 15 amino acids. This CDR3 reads CASSLNGGFTGELFF. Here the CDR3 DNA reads TGTGCCAGCAGTTTAAACGGGGGGTTCACCGGGGAGCTGTTTTTT.

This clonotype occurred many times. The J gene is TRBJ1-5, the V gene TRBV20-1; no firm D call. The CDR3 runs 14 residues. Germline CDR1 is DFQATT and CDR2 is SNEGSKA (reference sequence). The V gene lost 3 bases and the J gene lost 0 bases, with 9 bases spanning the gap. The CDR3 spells CSASRQDSNQPQHF. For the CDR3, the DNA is TGCAGTGCTAGCCGGCAGGATAGCAATCAGCCCCAGCATTTT.

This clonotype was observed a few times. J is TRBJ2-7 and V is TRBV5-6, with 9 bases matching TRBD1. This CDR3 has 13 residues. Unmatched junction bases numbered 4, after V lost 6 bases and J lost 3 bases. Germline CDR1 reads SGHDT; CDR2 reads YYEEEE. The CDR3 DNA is TGTGCCAGCACCCGGGACAGGGTCTACGAGCAGTACTTC. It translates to CASTRDRVYEQYF.

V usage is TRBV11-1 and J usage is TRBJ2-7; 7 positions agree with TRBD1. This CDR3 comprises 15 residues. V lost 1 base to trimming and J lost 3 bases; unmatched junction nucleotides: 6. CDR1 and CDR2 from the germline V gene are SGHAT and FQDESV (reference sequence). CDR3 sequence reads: CASSLDGTASYEQYF. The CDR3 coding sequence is TGTGCCAGCAGCTTAGATGGGACAGCGAGCTACGAGCAGTACTTC.

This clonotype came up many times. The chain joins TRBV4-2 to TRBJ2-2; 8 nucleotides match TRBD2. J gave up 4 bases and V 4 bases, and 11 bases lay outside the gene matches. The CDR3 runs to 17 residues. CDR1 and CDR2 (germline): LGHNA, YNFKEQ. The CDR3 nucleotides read TGTGCCAGCAGCCTCCCCACCAGCGGGAGTCCCACCGGGGAGCTGTTTTTT. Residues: CASSLPTSGSPTGELFF.

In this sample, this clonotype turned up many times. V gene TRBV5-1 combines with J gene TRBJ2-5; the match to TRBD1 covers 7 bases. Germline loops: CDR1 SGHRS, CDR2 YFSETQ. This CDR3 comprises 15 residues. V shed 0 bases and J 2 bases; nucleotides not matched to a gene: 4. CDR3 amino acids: CASSLGQGRQETQYF. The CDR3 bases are TGCGCCAGCAGCTTGGGACAGGGTAGGCAAGAGACCCAGTACTTC.

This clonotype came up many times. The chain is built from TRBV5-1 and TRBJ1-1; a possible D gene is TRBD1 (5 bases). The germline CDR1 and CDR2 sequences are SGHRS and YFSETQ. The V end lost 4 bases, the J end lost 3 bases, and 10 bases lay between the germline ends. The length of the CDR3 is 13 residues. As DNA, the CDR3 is TGCGCCAGCAGCGACAGTTGGGACACTGAAGCTTTCTTT. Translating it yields CASSDSWDTEAFF.

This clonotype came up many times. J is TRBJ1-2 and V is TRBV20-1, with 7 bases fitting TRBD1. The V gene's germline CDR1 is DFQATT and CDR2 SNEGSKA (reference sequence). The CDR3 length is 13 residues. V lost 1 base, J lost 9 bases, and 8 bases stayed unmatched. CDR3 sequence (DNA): TGCAGTGCTAGAGCACCGGGACAGCTGCGCTACACCTTC. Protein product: CSARAPGQLRYTF.

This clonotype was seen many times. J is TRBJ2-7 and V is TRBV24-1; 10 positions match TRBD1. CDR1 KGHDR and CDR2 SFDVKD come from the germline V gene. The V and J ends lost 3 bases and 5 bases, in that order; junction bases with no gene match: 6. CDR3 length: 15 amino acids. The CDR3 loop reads CATSDPGTGANEQYF. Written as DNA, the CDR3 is TGTGCCACCAGTGATCCAGGGACAGGGGCCAACGAGCAGTACTTC.

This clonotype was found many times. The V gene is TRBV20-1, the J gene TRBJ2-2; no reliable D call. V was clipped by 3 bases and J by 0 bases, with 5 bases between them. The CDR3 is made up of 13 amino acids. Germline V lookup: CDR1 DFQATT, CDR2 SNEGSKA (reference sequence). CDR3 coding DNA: TGCAGTGCTAGGGCGACGAACACCGGGGAGCTGTTTTTT. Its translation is CSARATNTGELFF.

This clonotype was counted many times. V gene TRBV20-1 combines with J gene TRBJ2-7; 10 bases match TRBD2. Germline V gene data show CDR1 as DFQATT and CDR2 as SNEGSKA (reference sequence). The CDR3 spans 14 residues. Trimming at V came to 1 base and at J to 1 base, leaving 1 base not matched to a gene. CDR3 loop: CSARGTSGSYEQYF. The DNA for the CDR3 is TGCAGTGCTAGAGGGACTAGCGGTTCCTACGAGCAGTACTTC.

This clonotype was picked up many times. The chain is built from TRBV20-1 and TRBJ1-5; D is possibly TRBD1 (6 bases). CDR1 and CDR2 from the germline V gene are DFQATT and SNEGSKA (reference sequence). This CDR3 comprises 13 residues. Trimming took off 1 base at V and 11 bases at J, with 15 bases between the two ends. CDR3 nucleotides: TGCAGTGCTAGAGTAGCAGTAGGGGGTGCCCAGCATTTT. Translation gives CSARVAVGGAQHF.

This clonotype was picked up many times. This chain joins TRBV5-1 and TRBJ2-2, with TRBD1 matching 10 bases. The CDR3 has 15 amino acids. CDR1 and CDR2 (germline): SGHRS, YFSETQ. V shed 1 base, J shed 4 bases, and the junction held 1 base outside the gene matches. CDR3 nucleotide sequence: TGCGCCAGCAGCTTGCGGACAGGGGGCACCGGGGAGCTGTTTTTT. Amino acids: CASSLRTGGTGELFF.

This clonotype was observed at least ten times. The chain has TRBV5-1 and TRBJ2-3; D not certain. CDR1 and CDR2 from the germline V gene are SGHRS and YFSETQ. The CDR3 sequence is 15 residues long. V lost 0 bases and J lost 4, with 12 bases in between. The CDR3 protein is CASSLEGLKADTQYF. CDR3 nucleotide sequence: TGCGCCAGCAGCTTGGAAGGCCTGAAGGCAGATACGCAGTATTTT.